The 15 T cell receptor beta chains below were found in one sample sequenced in a study of blood T cell repertoires in COVID-19. The data were produced by immunoSEQ multiplex PCR, yet TCRdb's version contains in-frame clones alone and is incomplete. Of around 230,000 clones listed, 70% to 90% are singletons. Sequences were obtained from PBMCs or T cells enriched from blood (not recorded which). The source of these receptors is a woman in her 40s with acute COVID-19.

This clone has only one observation. The chain combines TRBV19 with TRBJ1-2, with 7 bases aligning to TRBD1. Germline assignment: CDR1 LNHDA and CDR2 SQIVND (reference sequence). J lost 8 bases, V lost 7 bases, and 13 bases had no gene match. CDR3 length: 14 residues. DNA of the CDR3: TGTGCCAGTACCCCGGGACAGATTACTCGGGGCTACACCTTC. Amino acids: CASTPGQITRGYTF. Full variable domain (outside the CDR3, taken from reference TRBV19 and TRBJ1-2): DGGITQSPKYLFRKEGQNVTLSCEQNLNHDAMYWYRQDPGQGLRLIYYSQIVNDFQKGDIAEGYSVSREKKESFPLTVTSAQKNPTAFYLCASTPGQITRGYTFGSGTRLTVV.

V and J are TRBV5-5 and TRBJ1-5; D perhaps matches TRBD1 (5 bases). The germline V gene has CDR1 SGHKS and CDR2 YYEKEE (reference sequence). Trimming left V 5 bases short and J 6 bases short, with 18 bases between. This CDR3 spans 15 amino acids. CDR3 coding DNA: TGTGCCAGCAGTCCCGGGTTAGGGGCGACTCAGCCCCAGCATTTT. Its translation: CASSPGLGATQPQHF.

As DNA, the CDR3 is TGTGCCAGCAGCGGCAGGGGGTTAACGGGAGGCTACACCTTC. Its translation is CASSGRGLTGGYTF. The chain recombines TRBV9 with TRBJ1-2; 7 bases match TRBD1. The ends lost 3 bases at V and 8 bases at J; junction bases unmatched: 10. Germline V CDR1 and CDR2: SGDLS, YYNGEE. The CDR3 is made up of 14 amino acids.

The V call is TRBV5-1, the J call TRBJ1-1; no definite D call. CDR3 length: 14 residues. With 4 bases removed from V and 1 base from J, the gap between germline ends came to 11 bases. Germline V gene lookup returns CDR1 SGHRS and CDR2 YFSETQ. CDR3 in DNA: TGCGCCAGCAGCCAAGGCGGCAGGAACACTGAAGCTTTCTTT. It translates to CASSQGGRNTEAFF.

The chain couples TRBV7-8 to TRBJ1-5, with TRBD1 matching over 12 bases. This CDR3 is 18 amino acids long. V was pared by 5 bases and J by 1 base, with 9 bases of the junction left unmatched. The germline V gene has CDR1 SGHVS and CDR2 FQNEAQ. Here the CDR3 reads CASSPQGTGGRSNQPQHF. CDR3 in DNA: TGTGCCAGCAGCCCCCAGGGGACAGGGGGCAGGAGCAATCAGCCCCAGCATTTT.

This chain links TRBV6-6 with TRBJ2-5; maybe TRBD2 (6 bases). Germline V gives CDR1 MNHNY, CDR2 SVGAGI (reference sequence). V lost 10 bases, J lost 5 bases, and 8 bases lay in between. The CDR3 spans 10 residues. As DNA, the CDR3 is TGTGCCACTGGAGGGGAGACCCAGTACTTC. Amino acids: CATGGETQYF.

The chain couples TRBV19 to TRBJ1-2; 7 nucleotides agree with TRBD1. This CDR3 has 16 amino acids. The germline V gene has CDR1 LNHDA and CDR2 SQIVND (reference sequence). V was pared by 7 bases and J by 1 base, with 12 bases of the junction left unmatched. The CDR3 sequence is CASTTTGPSFNYGYTF. As DNA, the CDR3 is TGTGCCAGTACCACGACAGGGCCCTCCTTTAACTATGGCTACACCTTC. The full variable domain, its missing parts supplied by reference TRBV19 and TRBJ1-2, is DGGITQSPKYLFRKEGQNVTLSCEQNLNHDAMYWYRQDPGQGLRLIYYSQIVNDFQKGDIAEGYSVSREKKESFPLTVTSAQKNPTAFYLCASTTTGPSFNYGYTFGSGTRLTVV.

V and J are TRBV6-1 and TRBJ2-7; D possibly corresponds to TRBD1 (6 bases). Trimming stripped 0 bases from V and 3 bases from J, with 9 bases between. The length of the CDR3 is 14 residues. Germline-derived CDR1 and CDR2 are MNHNS and SASEGT. CDR3 region: CASSEADRYYEQYF. The CDR3, as DNA: TGTGCCAGCAGTGAAGCGGACAGATACTACGAGCAGTACTTC.

This clone has a handful of counts. This chain links TRBV19 with TRBJ2-2; 12 bases are shared with TRBD2. This CDR3 contains 15 residues. V was clipped by 7 bases and J by 7 bases; unmatched bases: 7. Germline lookup yields CDR1 LNHDA and CDR2 SQIVND (reference sequence). The CDR3, as DNA: TGTGCCAGTACCCGACTAGCGGGAGTGGACGGGGAGCTGTTTTTT. It yields the protein CASTRLAGVDGELFF. The entire variable domain, with the rest obtained from reference TRBV19 and TRBJ2-2, is as follows: DGGITQSPKYLFRKEGQNVTLSCEQNLNHDAMYWYRQDPGQGLRLIYYSQIVNDFQKGDIAEGYSVSREKKESFPLTVTSAQKNPTAFYLCASTRLAGVDGELFFGEGSRLTVL.

The chain couples TRBV6-2 or TRBV6-3 to TRBJ2-7, with TRBD2 identical over 11 bases. The germline V gene encodes CDR1 MNHEY and CDR2 SVGEGT. This CDR3 spans 16 amino acids. V lost 4 bases to trimming and J lost 6 bases; unmatched junction nucleotides: 11. Here the CDR3 DNA reads TGTGCCAGCAGTTTTTTACCCCCCGGGACTAGCGGCGAGCAGTACTTC. Protein: CASSFLPPGTSGEQYF.

CDR3 sequence reads: CAWTGGPTEAFF. DNA for the CDR3: TGTGCCTGGACAGGGGGACCCACTGAAGCTTTCTTT. V usage is TRBV30 and J usage is TRBJ1-1, with 7 bases lining up with TRBD1. With V trimmed by 4 bases and J by 4 bases, 3 bases remained unmatched. Germline-derived CDR1 and CDR2 are GTSNPN and SVGIG (reference sequence). This CDR3 has 12 amino acids.

This chain joins TRBV14 and TRBJ1-2; possibly TRBD1 for D (6 bases). V lost 0 bases and J 4 bases, leaving 12 bases between the germline ends. Germline lookup yields CDR1 SGHDN and CDR2 FVKESK. There are 15 residues in the CDR3. For the CDR3, the DNA is TGTGCCAGCAGCCAAGATAGGGGGGGTTCCTATGGCTACACCTTC. Translated, it gives CASSQDRGGSYGYTF.

J is TRBJ1-6 and V is TRBV25-1, with 7 nucleotides matching TRBD1. CDR1 is MGHDK, CDR2 SYGVNS, per germline. J gave up 10 bases and V 6 bases, and 9 bases lay outside the gene matches. The CDR3 runs 14 residues. The chain's CDR3 is CASSPDRSTSPLHF. DNA for the CDR3: TGTGCCAGCAGCCCGGACAGGTCTACGTCACCCCTCCACTTT.

The V call is TRBV7-2, the J call TRBJ2-7; 9 nucleotides match TRBD2. The ends lost 1 base at V and 2 bases at J; junction bases unmatched: 6. The CDR3 extends over 16 amino acids. CDR1 is SGHTA and CDR2 is FQGNSA in the germline V gene. DNA for the CDR3: TGTGCCAGCAGCTTAGTTGCGGGGGGGAGGGCCTACGAGCAGTACTTC. It codes for CASSLVAGGRAYEQYF. The full variable domain, rest sourced from reference TRBV7-2 and TRBJ2-7, is GAGVSQSPSNKVTEKGKDVELRCDPISGHTALYWYRQSLGQGLEFLIYFQGNSAPDKSGLPSDRFSAERTGGSVSTLTIQRTQQEDSAVYLCASSLVAGGRAYEQYFGPGTRLTVT.

CDR3 protein: CASSLNRPGGEKLFF. The CDR3 DNA follows: TGTGCCAGCAGTTTAAACAGGCCAGGCGGTGAAAAACTGTTTTTT. The V and J genes are TRBV28 and TRBJ1-4, with a possible D match to TRBD1 (5 bases). The germline V gene has CDR1 MDHEN and CDR2 SYDVKM. There are 15 residues in the CDR3. The V end lost 2 bases, the J end lost 7 bases, and 14 bases lay between the germline ends.